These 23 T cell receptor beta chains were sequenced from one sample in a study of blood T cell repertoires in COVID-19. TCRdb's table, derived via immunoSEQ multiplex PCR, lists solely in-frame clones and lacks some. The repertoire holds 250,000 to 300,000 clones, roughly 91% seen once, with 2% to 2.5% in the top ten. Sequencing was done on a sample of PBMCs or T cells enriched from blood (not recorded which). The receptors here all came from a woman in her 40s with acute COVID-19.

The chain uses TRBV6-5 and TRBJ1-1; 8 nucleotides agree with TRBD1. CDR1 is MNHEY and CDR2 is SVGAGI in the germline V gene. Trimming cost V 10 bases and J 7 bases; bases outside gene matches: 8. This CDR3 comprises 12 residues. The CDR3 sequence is CATQDRAYEAFF. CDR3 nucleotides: TGTGCCACACAGGACAGGGCCTATGAAGCTTTCTTT.

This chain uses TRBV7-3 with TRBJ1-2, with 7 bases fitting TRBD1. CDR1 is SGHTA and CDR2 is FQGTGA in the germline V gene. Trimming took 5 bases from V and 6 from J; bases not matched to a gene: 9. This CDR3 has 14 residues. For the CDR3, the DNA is TGTGCCAGCAGCCCGACAGGGAGGACCGATGGCTACACCTTC. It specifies CASSPTGRTDGYTF.

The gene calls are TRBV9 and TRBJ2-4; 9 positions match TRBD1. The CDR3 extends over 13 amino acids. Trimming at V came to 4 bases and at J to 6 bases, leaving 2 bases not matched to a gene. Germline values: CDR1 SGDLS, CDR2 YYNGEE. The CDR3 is CASSPGQGNIQYF. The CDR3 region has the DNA TGTGCCAGCAGCCCGGGACAGGGAAACATTCAGTACTTC.

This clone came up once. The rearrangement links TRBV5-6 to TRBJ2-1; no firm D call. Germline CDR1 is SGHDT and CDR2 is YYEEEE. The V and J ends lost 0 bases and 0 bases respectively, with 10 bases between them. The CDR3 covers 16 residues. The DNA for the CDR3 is TGTGCCAGCAGCTTGGAACTACTAAGCTCCTACAATGAGCAGTTCTTC. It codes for CASSLELLSSYNEQFF.

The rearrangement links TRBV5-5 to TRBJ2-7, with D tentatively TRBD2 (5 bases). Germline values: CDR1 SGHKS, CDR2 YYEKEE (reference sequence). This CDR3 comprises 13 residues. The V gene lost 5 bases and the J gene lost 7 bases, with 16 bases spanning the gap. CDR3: CASRSAASGEQYF. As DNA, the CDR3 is TGTGCCAGCAGATCGGCCGCATCGGGAGAGCAGTACTTC. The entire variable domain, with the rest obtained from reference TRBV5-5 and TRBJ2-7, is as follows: DAGVTQSPTHLIKTRGQQVTLRCSPISGHKSVSWYQQVLGQGPQFIFQYYEKEERGRGNFPDRFSARQFPNYSSELNVNALLLGDSALYLCASRSAASGEQYFGPGTRLTVT.

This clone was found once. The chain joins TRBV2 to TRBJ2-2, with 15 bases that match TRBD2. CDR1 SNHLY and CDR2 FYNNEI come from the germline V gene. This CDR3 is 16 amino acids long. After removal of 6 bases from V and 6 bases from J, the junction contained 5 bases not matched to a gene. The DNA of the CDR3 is TGTGCCAGCAGGACACGGACTAGCGGGGGGGCCGGGGAGCTGTTTTTT. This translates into CASRTRTSGGAGELFF.

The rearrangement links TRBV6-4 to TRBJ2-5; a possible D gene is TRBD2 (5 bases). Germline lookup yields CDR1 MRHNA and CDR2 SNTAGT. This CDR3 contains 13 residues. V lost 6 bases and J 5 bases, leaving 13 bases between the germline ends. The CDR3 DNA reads TGTGCCAGCAGCCGGAATGCGGGCGAGACCCAGTACTTC. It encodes CASSRNAGETQYF.

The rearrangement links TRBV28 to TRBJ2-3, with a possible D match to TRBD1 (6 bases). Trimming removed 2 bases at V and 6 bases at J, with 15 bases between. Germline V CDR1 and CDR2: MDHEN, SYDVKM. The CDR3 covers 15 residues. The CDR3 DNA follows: TGTGCCAGCAGTTTACTCTTAGGGGGTCGTGATACGCAGTATTTT. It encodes CASSLLLGGRDTQYF. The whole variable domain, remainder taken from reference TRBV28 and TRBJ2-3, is DVKVTQSSRYLVKRTGEKVFLECVQDMDHENMFWYRQDPGLGLRLIYFSYDVKMKEKGDIPEGYSVSREKKERFSLILESASTNQTSMYLCASSLLLGGRDTQYFGPGTRLTVL.

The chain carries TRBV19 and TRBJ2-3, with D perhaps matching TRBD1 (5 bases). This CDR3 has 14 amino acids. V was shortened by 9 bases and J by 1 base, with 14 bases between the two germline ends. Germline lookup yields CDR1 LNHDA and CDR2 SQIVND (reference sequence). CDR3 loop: CASGDDSRTDTQYF. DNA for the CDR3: TGTGCCAGCGGTGATGACAGCCGCACAGATACGCAGTATTTT. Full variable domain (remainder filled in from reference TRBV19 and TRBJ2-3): DGGITQSPKYLFRKEGQNVTLSCEQNLNHDAMYWYRQDPGQGLRLIYYSQIVNDFQKGDIAEGYSVSREKKESFPLTVTSAQKNPTAFYLCASGDDSRTDTQYFGPGTRLTVL.

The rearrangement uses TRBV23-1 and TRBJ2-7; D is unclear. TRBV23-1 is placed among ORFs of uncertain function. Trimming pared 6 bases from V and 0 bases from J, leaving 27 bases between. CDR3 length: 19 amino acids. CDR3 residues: CASRATVASPIIDSYEQYF. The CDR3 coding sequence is TGCGCCAGCAGAGCTACAGTCGCTTCTCCCATAATTGACTCCTACGAGCAGTACTTC.

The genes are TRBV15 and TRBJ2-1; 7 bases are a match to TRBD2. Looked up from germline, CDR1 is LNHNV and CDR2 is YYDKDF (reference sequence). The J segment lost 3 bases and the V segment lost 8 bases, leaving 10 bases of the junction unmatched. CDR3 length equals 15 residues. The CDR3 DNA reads TGTGCCACCCGGCTGGCGGGGGTAAGCTACAATGAGCAGTTCTTC. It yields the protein CATRLAGVSYNEQFF.

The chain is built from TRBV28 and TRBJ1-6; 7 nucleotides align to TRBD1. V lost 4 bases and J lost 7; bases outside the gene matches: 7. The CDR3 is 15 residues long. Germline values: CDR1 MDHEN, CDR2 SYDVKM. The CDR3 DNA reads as TGTGCCAGCAGTTCCCCGGACAGGAAAAATTCACCCCTCCACTTT. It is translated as CASSSPDRKNSPLHF.

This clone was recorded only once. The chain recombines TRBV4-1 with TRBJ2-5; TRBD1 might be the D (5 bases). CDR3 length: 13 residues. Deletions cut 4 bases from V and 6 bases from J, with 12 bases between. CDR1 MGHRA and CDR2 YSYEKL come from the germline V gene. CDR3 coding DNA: TGCGCCAGCAGCCGGGCGTTGGGGCAGACCCAGTACTTC. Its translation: CASSRALGQTQYF.

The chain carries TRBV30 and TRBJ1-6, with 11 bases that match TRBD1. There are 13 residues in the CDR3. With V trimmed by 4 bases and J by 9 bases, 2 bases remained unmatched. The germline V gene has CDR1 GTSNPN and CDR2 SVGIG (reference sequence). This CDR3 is CAWTGQGVSPLHF. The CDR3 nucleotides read TGTGCCTGGACGGGACAGGGGGTTTCACCCCTCCACTTT.

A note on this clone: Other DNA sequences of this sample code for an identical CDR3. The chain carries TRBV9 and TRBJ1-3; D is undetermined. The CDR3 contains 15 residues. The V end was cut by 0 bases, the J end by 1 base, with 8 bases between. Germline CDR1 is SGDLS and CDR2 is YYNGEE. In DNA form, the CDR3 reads TGTGCCAGCAGCGTAGCCGGGGTGTCTGGAAACACCATATATTTT. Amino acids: CASSVAGVSGNTIYF.

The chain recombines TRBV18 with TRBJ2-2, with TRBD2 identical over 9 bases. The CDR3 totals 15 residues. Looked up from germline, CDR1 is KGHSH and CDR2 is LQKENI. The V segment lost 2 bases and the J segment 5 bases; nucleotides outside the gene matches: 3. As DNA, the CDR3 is TGTGCCAGCTCACCAGGGACTAGCACGACCGGGGAGCTGTTTTTT. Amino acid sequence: CASSPGTSTTGELFF.

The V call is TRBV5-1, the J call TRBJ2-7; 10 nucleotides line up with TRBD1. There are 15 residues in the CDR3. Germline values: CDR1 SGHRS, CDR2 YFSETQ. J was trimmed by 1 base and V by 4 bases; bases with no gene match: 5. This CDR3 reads CASSQVGQGSYEQYF. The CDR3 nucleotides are TGCGCCAGCAGCCAAGTGGGACAGGGGTCCTACGAGCAGTACTTC.

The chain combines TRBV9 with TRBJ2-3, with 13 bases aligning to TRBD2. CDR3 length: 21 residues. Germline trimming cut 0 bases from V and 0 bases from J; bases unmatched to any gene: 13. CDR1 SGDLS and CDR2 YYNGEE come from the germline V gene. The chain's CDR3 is CASSVARGLAGSILSTDTQYF. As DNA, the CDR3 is TGTGCCAGCAGCGTAGCTAGGGGACTAGCGGGGAGTATACTCAGCACAGATACGCAGTATTTT.

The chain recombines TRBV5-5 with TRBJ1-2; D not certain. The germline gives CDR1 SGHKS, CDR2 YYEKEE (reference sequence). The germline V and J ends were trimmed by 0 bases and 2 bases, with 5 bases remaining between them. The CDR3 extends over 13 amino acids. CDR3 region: CASSLVRNYGYTF. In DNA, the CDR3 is TGTGCCAGCAGCTTGGTACGGAACTATGGCTACACCTTC.

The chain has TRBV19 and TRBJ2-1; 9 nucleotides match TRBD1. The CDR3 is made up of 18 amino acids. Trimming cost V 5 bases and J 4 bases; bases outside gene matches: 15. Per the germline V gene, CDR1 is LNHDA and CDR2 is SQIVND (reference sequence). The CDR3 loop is CASSPGTGSVGRYNEQFF. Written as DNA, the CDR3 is TGTGCCAGTAGTCCCGGGACAGGGTCAGTGGGACGGTACAATGAGCAGTTCTTC.

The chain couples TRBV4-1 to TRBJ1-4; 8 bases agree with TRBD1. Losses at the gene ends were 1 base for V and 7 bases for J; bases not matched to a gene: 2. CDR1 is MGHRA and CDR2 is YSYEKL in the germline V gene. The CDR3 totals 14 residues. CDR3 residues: CASSQARGPEKLFF. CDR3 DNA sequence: TGCGCCAGCAGCCAAGCCAGGGGGCCTGAAAAACTGTTTTTT.

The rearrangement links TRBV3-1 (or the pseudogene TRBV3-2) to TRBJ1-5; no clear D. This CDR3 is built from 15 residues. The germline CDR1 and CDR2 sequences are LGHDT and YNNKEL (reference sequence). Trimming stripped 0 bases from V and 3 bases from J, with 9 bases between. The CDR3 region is CASSQDTAPNQPQHF. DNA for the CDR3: TGTGCCAGCAGCCAAGATACAGCACCCAATCAGCCCCAGCATTTT.

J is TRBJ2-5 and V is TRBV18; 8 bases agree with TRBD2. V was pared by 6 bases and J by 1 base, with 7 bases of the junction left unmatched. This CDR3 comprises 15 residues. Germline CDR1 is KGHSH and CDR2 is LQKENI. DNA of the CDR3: TGTGCCAGCTCCTCGGGACTAGTTGTCCAAGAGACCCAGTACTTC. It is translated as CASSSGLVVQETQYF.